This TCR beta chain was sequenced in a study of blood T cell repertoires in COVID-19. Study background: Samples came from the United States, Italy and Spain, spanning acute and convalescent COVID-19. The cDNA or gDNA used as material had been derived from T cells, B-cell-depleted T cells, or PBMCs.

V gave up 6 bases and J gave up 11 bases, with 19 bases separating them. The germline V gene encodes CDR1 KGHSH and CDR2 LQKENI. The CDR3 length is 13 residues. Original analysis: By means of reference gene primer amplification, nucleated cell counts were estimated. Only in-frame clones appear in the TCRdb table, and some are missing; sequencing was by immunoSEQ multiplex PCR. The V and J calls and clone size are taken from that table; D and trimming were inferred from the DNA. The data hold 250,000 to 300,000 clones, with nearly 90% observed a single time. V and J are TRBV18 and TRBJ1-1; the D gene is possibly TRBD1 (5 bases). The clonotype was recovered from a woman in her thirties with acute or convalescent COVID-19. Sequencing was carried out using peripheral blood. The CDR3: CASSRVQEGFAFF. The CDR3 nucleotides are TGTGCCAGCTCCCGGGTACAGGAGGGGTTCGCTTTCTTT.